Following are 14 T cell receptor beta chains from one sample sequenced in a study of T cells in Graves' hyperthyroidism and ophthalmopathy. RNA transcripts provided the source from which TCR beta CDR3 regions were amplified. The primer set for the first-round RT-PCR of the TCR CDR3 was HTBI. MiXCR, run by TCRdb on the multiplex PCR reads, gives a single entry per CDR3 protein. The sample carries approximately 200,000 distinct CDR3 sequences, about 16% recorded once. The material sequenced was blood. The receptors derive from a man aged 40-49 years with Graves' hyperthyroidism.

This clonotype was seen at least ten times. This rearrangement joins TRBV28 to TRBJ1-3; D is unclear. Germline loops: CDR1 MDHEN, CDR2 SYDVKM. The V end lost 3 bases, the J end lost 8 bases, and 8 bases lay between the germline ends. CDR3 length: 12 amino acids. CDR3 nucleotides: TGTGCCAGCAGTTTGATTCGCGACACCATATATTTT. It yields the protein CASSLIRDTIYF.

The V gene is TRBV5-1, the J gene TRBJ2-1, with 9 bases that match TRBD1. The germline V gene encodes CDR1 SGHRS and CDR2 YFSETQ. The CDR3 contains 18 residues. Germline trimming cut 2 bases from V and 5 bases from J; bases unmatched to any gene: 14. The DNA for the CDR3 is TGCGCCAGCAGCTTTGAGGAAAGAAGGACAGGGGTCGACAATGAGCAGTTCTTC. It translates to CASSFEERRTGVDNEQFF.

This clonotype has a count of ten or more. V and J are TRBV12-3 or TRBV12-4 and TRBJ2-7; no definite D call. V was shortened by 3 bases and J by 2 bases, with 11 bases between the two germline ends. The CDR3 length is 14 residues. CDR3 nucleotide sequence: TGTGCCAGCAGTTTCGGTATGGGGACCTACGAGCAGTACTTC. Its translation is CASSFGMGTYEQYF.

This chain connects TRBV20-1 to TRBJ1-6; D call uncertain. V was trimmed by 6 bases and J by 0 bases, leaving 12 bases between them. The germline V gene has CDR1 DFQATT and CDR2 SNEGSKA (reference sequence). This CDR3 is 15 amino acids long. CDR3: CSARQLSSYNSPLHF. CDR3 sequence (DNA): TGCAGTGCCAGGCAGCTTAGCTCCTATAATTCACCCCTCCACTTT.

This clonotype has at least ten counts. The chain uses TRBV7-2 and TRBJ2-3, with D possibly being TRBD2 (5 bases). Trimming took off 5 bases at V and 1 base at J, with 16 bases between the two ends. Germline V gene sequence: CDR1 SGHTA, CDR2 FQGNSA. CDR3 length equals 16 residues. The CDR3 loop is CASSRSGIRGTDTQYF. As DNA, the CDR3 is TGTGCCAGCAGCCGCTCGGGGATCCGGGGCACAGATACGCAGTATTTT. The full variable domain, its missing parts supplied by reference TRBV7-2 and TRBJ2-3, is GAGVSQSPSNKVTEKGKDVELRCDPISGHTALYWYRQSLGQGLEFLIYFQGNSAPDKSGLPSDRFSAERTGGSVSTLTIQRTQQEDSAVYLCASSRSGIRGTDTQYFGPGTRLTVL.

This clonotype appeared many times. This rearrangement joins TRBV28 to TRBJ2-5; no firm D call. V dropped 7 bases and J dropped 3 bases, with 12 bases sitting between them. CDR3 length: 13 residues. Germline assignment: CDR1 MDHEN and CDR2 SYDVKM. CDR3 residues: CASTELTKETQYF. Written as DNA, the CDR3 is TGTGCCAGCACCGAGCTTACCAAAGAGACCCAGTACTTC. Using reference TRBV28 and TRBJ2-5 for the parts outside the CDR3, the full variable domain is DVKVTQSSRYLVKRTGEKVFLECVQDMDHENMFWYRQDPGLGLRLIYFSYDVKMKEKGDIPEGYSVSREKKERFSLILESASTNQTSMYLCASTELTKETQYFGPGTRLLVL.

In this sample, this clonotype turned up many times. The chain combines TRBV24-1 with TRBJ2-1, with 10 bases aligning to TRBD2. J gave up 1 base and V 3 bases, and 2 bases lay outside the gene matches. This CDR3 region has 16 residues. Germline CDR1 KGHDR, CDR2 SFDVKD. This CDR3 reads CATSDPLAGSYNEQFF. The CDR3 bases are TGTGCCACCAGTGATCCACTAGCGGGGTCCTACAATGAGCAGTTCTTC.

This clonotype was counted between two and nine times. V usage is TRBV4-1 and J usage is TRBJ2-5, with D maybe TRBD1 (5 bases). Per the germline V gene, CDR1 is MGHRA and CDR2 is YSYEKL. V was clipped by 4 bases and J by 1 base, with 16 bases between them. The CDR3 covers 16 residues. CDR3 protein: CASSPMGHKLQETQYF. CDR3 in DNA: TGCGCCAGCAGCCCTATGGGGCACAAACTCCAAGAGACCCAGTACTTC.

The chain joins TRBV6-1 to TRBJ1-1, with D possibly matching TRBD1 (5 bases). CDR1 MNHNS and CDR2 SASEGT come from the germline V gene. This CDR3 has 13 amino acids. Trimming took 6 bases from V and 1 from J, leaving 9 bases between them. The CDR3 nucleotides are TGTGCCAGCAGGCCGGGACGGAACACTGAAGCTTTCTTT. This gives the protein CASRPGRNTEAFF.

This clonotype has a count of ten or more. This rearrangement joins TRBV30 to TRBJ2-3; either TRBD1 or TRBD2 may fit D (7 bases each). The CDR3 loop spans 15 amino acids. V was trimmed by 4 bases and J by 4 bases, leaving 18 bases between them. CDR1 is GTSNPN and CDR2 is SVGIG in the germline V gene (reference sequence). The CDR3: CAWNRAGGVADTQYF. The CDR3 bases are TGTGCCTGGAACCGGGCAGGGGGGGTGGCAGATACGCAGTATTTT.

Concerning this clonotype itself: A much larger clone differs by one base, so this may be a read error. The J gene is TRBJ2-7, the V gene TRBV7-2; D is perhaps TRBD1 (5 bases). The CDR3 is 14 amino acids. Germline lookup yields CDR1 SGHTA and CDR2 FQGNSA. CDR3: CASSLWGSSCEQYF. CDR3 DNA: TGTGCCAGCAGCTTATGGGGCAGCTCCTGCGAGCAGTACTTC.

This clonotype was counted many times. The chain joins TRBV20-1 to TRBJ2-5; no firm D call. V was trimmed by 6 bases and J by 2 bases, leaving 19 bases between them. The CDR3 length is 15 residues. Germline V gene data show CDR1 as DFQATT and CDR2 as SNEGSKA (reference sequence). Here the CDR3 DNA reads TGCAGTGCCAGACAAATAATGTGGCAGCAAGAGACCCAGTACTTC. Translating it yields CSARQIMWQQETQYF.

With respect to this clonotype: One end of the junction does not line up with germline, which may come from a read error. The chain combines TRBV18 with TRBJ2-3; D is unclear. The CDR3 is 12 amino acids. Germline assignment: CDR1 KGHSH and CDR2 LQKENI. This chain's CDR3 is CAGSPYTDTQYF. Written as DNA, the CDR3 is TGTGCCGGCTCACCGTATACAGATACGCAGTATTTT. The full variable domain, with the rest looked up from reference TRBV18 and TRBJ2-3, is NAGVMQNPRHLVRRRGQEARLRCSPMKGHSHVYWYRQLPEEGLKFMVYLQKENIIDESGMPKERFSAEFPKEGPSILRIQQVVRGDSAAYFCAGSPYTDTQYFGPGTRLTVL.

About this clonotype: This sequence may be a read error, since a much larger clone differs from it by one base. The rearrangement joins TRBV5-1 to TRBJ2-1; either TRBD1 or TRBD2 may supply D (7 bases each). The V gene's germline CDR1 is SGHRS and CDR2 YFSETQ. With 0 bases removed from V and 7 bases from J, the gap between germline ends came to 17 bases. This CDR3 comprises 16 residues. CDR3 loop: CASSLARGRGLNEQFF. Here the CDR3 DNA reads TGCGCCAGCAGCTTGGCCAGGGGGAGGGGGCTGAATGAGCAGTTCTTC.